This note documents a single T cell receptor beta chain sequence. The data derive from a study of T cell changes during pregnancy in multiple sclerosis. The CDR3 is 13 residues long. Unmatched junction bases numbered 1, after V lost 6 bases and J lost 2 bases. CDR1 MNHNS and CDR2 SASEGT come from the germline V gene. The repertoire was sequenced with immunoSEQ multiplex PCR; TCRdb's copy has only in-frame clones and lacks some. The data contain about 120,000 clones, 80% to 95% of them singletons. The chain employs TRBV6-1 and TRBJ2-3; 8 positions match TRBD1. This specimen was peripheral blood, taken before pregnancy. This receptor was taken from a female donor with multiple sclerosis, enrolled in a pregnancy study. The CDR3 protein is CASRDRVTDTQYF. The CDR3 DNA follows: TGTGCCAGCAGGGACAGGGTCACAGATACGCAGTATTTT.